Below, one TCR beta chain is given with its context. Its antigen is not known. The data originate from a study of post-analysis software for immune sequencing data. Findings of the study overall: With TRBV5-6, TRBV5-1 and TRBV20-1 included, 4 to 6 TRBV segments were more frequent in patients than in controls.

Unique molecular identifiers were carried by the TCR beta cDNA libraries. One entry per CDR3 protein, called by TCRdb with MiXCR from the PCR reads. The repertoire includes about 820,000 distinct CDR3 sequences, approximately 53% of them detected once, and about 4.5% sits in the top ten. J gave up 4 bases and V 0 bases, and 9 bases lay outside the gene matches. Germline V gives CDR1 SGHRS, CDR2 YFSETQ. The CDR3 sequence is 16 residues long. This sequence joins TRBV5-1 and TRBJ1-2, with TRBD1 identical over 7 bases. The sample taken for sequencing was blood. The TCR was taken from a girl aged 10-17 years with multiple sclerosis. In DNA form, the CDR3 reads TGCGCCAGCAGCTTGGCCCCGGGACAGCCGATCTATGGCTACACCTTC. Translation gives CASSLAPGQPIYGYTF.